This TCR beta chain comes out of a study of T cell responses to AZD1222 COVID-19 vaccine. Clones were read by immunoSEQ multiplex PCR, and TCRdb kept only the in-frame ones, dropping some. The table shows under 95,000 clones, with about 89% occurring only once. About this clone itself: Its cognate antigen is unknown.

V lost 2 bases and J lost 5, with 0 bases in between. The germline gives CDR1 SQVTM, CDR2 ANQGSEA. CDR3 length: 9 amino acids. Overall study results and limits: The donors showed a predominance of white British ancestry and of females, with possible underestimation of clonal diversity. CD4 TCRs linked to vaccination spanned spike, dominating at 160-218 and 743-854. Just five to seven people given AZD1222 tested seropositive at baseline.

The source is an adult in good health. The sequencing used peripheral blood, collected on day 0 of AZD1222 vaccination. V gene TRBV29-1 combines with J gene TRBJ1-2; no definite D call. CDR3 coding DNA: TGCAGCGTTGAATATGGCTACACCTTC. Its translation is CSVEYGYTF. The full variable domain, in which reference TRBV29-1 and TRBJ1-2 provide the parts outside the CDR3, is SAVISQKPSRDICQRGTSLTIQCQVDSQVTMMFWYRQQPGQSLTLIATANQGSEATYESGFVIDKFPISRPNLTFSTLTVSNMSPEDSSIYLCSVEYGYTFGSGTRLTVV.